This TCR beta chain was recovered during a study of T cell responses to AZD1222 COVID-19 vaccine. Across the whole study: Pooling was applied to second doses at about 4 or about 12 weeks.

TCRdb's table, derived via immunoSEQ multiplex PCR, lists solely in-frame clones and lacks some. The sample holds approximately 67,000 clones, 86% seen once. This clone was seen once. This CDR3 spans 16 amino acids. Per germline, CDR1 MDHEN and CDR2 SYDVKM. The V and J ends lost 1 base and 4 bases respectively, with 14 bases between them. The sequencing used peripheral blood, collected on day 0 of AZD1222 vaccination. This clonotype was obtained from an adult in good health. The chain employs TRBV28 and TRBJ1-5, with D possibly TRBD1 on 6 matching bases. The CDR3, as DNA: TGTGCCAGCAGTTTATCCCGCGGGACAAGAAATCAGCCCCAGCATTTT. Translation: CASSLSRGTRNQPQHF.